These 10 T cell receptor beta chains share one sample of origin, sequenced in a study of T cell responses to AZD1222 COVID-19 vaccine. Clones were sequenced by immunoSEQ multiplex PCR, and TCRdb holds only the in-frame ones, with some missing. This sample has 130,000 to 150,000 clones, with roughly 89% found just once. This material consisted of peripheral blood, taken on day 0 of AZD1222 vaccination. The receptors derive from an adult in good health.

The chain joins TRBV28 to TRBJ1-4, with D maybe TRBD1 (6 bases). V dropped 4 bases and J dropped 8 bases, with 17 bases sitting between them. This CDR3 spans 15 amino acids. Germline CDR1 MDHEN, CDR2 SYDVKM. The CDR3 sequence: CASSSPLGGNEKLFF. CDR3 nucleotide sequence: TGTGCCAGCAGTTCGCCCCTTGGGGGCAACGAAAAACTGTTTTTT.

The gene calls are TRBV2 and TRBJ1-2; 9 bases align to TRBD1. This CDR3 has 13 residues. Germline loops: CDR1 SNHLY, CDR2 FYNNEI. Trimming removed 7 bases from V and 8 bases from J; junction bases left unmatched: 8. The CDR3 nucleotides are TGTGCCAGCAATTGGGACAGGGCTAGCGGCTACACCTTC. This encodes CASNWDRASGYTF.

The table lists this clone with a count of one. V is TRBV6-5 and J is TRBJ1-4; no clear D gene. Trimming cost V 8 bases and J 7 bases, with 8 bases left between them. The CDR3 totals 11 residues. Germline loops: CDR1 MNHEY, CDR2 SVGAGI. CDR3 in amino acids: CASALGEKLFF. CDR3 nucleotides: TGTGCCAGCGCTCTCGGTGAAAAACTGTTTTTT.

Only a few counts were recorded for this clone. The chain links TRBV28 to TRBJ1-2, with D perhaps matching TRBD1 (5 bases). Between the trimmed V and J ends, which lost 6 bases and 2 bases, there was a span of 13 bases. The CDR3 is 14 amino acids. Germline values: CDR1 MDHEN, CDR2 SYDVKM. CDR3 nucleotide sequence: TGTGCCAGCAGCACGCAGGGAAGCAACTATGGCTACACCTTC. Amino acid sequence: CASSTQGSNYGYTF.

The CDR3 nucleotides read TGTGCCAGCAGGCCCCGGGCGCAAGAGACCCAGTACTTC. This codes for CASRPRAQETQYF. This sequence joins TRBV27 and TRBJ2-5; unclear D gene. This CDR3 contains 13 residues. CDR1 is MNHEY, CDR2 SMNVEV, per germline (reference sequence). Trimming removed 6 bases from V and 2 bases from J, with 10 bases in between.

The DNA of the CDR3 is TGTGCCAGCAGCGTGGGGCTGGGGCGGGAAACCGGGGAGCTGTTTTTT. This encodes CASSVGLGRETGELFF. This chain links TRBV5-6 with TRBJ2-2, with D perhaps TRBD2 (6 bases). The CDR3 covers 16 residues. Germline V gene data show CDR1 as SGHDT and CDR2 as YYEEEE. Trimming cost V 4 bases and J 5 bases, with 18 bases left between them.

The J gene is TRBJ1-2, the V gene TRBV6-1; 11 bases line up with TRBD1. The CDR3 runs 15 residues. CDR1 MNHNS and CDR2 SASEGT come from the germline V gene. V was pared by 3 bases and J by 4 bases, with 4 bases of the junction left unmatched. The CDR3 protein is CASSDGDRGFYGYTF. CDR3 nucleotides: TGTGCCAGCAGTGATGGGGACAGGGGGTTCTATGGCTACACCTTC.

V is TRBV6-1 and J is TRBJ2-1, with D perhaps matching TRBD2 (7 bases). Trimming left V 1 base short and J 9 bases short, with 16 bases between. The CDR3 runs 15 residues. The V gene's germline CDR1 is MNHNS and CDR2 SASEGT. The CDR3 DNA sequence: TGTGCCAGCAGTGAAGATACGGGGGGCTCATTTGAGCAGTTCTTC. Protein: CASSEDTGGSFEQFF.

This sequence joins TRBV9 and TRBJ1-1; the match to TRBD1 covers 7 bases. Unmatched junction bases numbered 4, after V lost 0 bases and J lost 5 bases. This CDR3 region has 14 residues. Germline CDR1 and CDR2: SGDLS and YYNGEE. The CDR3 DNA is TGTGCCAGCAGCGTAGGCGACAGGGAAACTGAAGCTTTCTTT. Amino acid sequence: CASSVGDRETEAFF.

This clone has just one count. The gene calls are TRBV6-5 and TRBJ1-5; 11 nucleotides agree with TRBD1. In germline, CDR1 is MNHEY, CDR2 SVGAGI. Trimming at V came to 3 bases and at J to 7 bases, leaving 5 bases not matched to a gene. The CDR3 loop spans 15 amino acids. The CDR3 DNA sequence: TGTGCCAGCAGTTATAATGGACAGGGGGCACAGCCCCAGCATTTT. Encoded protein: CASSYNGQGAQPQHF.